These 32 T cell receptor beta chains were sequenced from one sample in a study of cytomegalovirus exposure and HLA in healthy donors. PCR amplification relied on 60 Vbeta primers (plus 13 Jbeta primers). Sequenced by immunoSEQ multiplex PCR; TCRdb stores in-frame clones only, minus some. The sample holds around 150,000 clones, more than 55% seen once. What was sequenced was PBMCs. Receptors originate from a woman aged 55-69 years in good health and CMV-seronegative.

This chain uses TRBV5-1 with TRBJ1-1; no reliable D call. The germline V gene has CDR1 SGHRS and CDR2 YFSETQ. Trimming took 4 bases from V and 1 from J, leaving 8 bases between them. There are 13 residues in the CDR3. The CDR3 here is CASSDTGNTEAFF. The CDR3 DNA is TGCGCCAGCAGCGATACGGGGAACACTGAAGCTTTCTTT.

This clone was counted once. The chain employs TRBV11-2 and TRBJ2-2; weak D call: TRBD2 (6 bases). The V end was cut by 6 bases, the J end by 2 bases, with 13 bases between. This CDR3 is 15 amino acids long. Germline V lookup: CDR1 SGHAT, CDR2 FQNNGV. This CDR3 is CASSQGTVNTGELFF. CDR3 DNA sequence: TGTGCCAGCAGTCAAGGGACTGTAAACACCGGGGAGCTGTTTTTT.

The DNA for the CDR3 is TGTGCCAGCAGCTCCGGGGGAGGAGCCTACGAGCAGTACTTC. Its translation is CASSSGGGAYEQYF. The chain couples TRBV11-3 to TRBJ2-7, with D tentatively TRBD2 (6 bases). V was cut by 4 bases and J by 2 bases, with 12 bases left in between. Per germline, CDR1 SGHNT and CDR2 YENEEA. This CDR3 contains 14 residues.

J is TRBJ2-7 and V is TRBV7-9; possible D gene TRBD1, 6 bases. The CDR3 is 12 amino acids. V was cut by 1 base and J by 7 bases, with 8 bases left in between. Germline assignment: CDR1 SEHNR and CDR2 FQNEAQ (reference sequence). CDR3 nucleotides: TGTGCCAGCAGCTTAGGAACAGGGGAGCAGTACTTC. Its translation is CASSLGTGEQYF.

CDR3 sequence reads: CASSFSGAGGTDTQYF. For the CDR3, the DNA is TGTGCCAGCAGCTTCAGTGGGGCAGGGGGCACAGATACGCAGTATTTT. This chain joins TRBV7-2 and TRBJ2-3; D is perhaps TRBD1 (6 bases). The CDR3 length is 16 residues. Germline values: CDR1 SGHTA, CDR2 FQGNSA. Trimming shortened V by 3 bases and J by 1 base, and 14 bases separated the two germline ends.

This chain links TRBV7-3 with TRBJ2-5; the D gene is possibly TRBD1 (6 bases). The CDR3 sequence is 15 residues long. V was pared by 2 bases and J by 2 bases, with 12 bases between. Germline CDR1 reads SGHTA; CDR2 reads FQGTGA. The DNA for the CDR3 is TGTGCCAGCAGCTTAGAGGGGGTCCAACAAGAGACCCAGTACTTC. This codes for CASSLEGVQQETQYF.

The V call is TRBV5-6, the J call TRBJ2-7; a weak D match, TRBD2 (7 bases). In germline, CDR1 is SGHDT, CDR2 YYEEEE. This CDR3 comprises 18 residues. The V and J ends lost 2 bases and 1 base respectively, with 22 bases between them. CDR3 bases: TGTGCCAGCAGCTTACCCGGACTGGGCGGGGGCGCGTCCTACGAGCAGTACTTC. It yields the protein CASSLPGLGGGASYEQYF.

CDR3 coding DNA: TGCGCCAGCAGCTTGGCTGGGGACAAGAATGAGCAGTTCTTC. It yields the protein CASSLAGDKNEQFF. V gene TRBV5-1 combines with J gene TRBJ2-1; a possible D gene is TRBD1 (6 bases). In germline, CDR1 is SGHRS, CDR2 YFSETQ. This CDR3 comprises 14 residues. Trimming pared 0 bases from V and 7 bases from J, leaving 11 bases between. Looking up the rest from reference TRBV5-1 and TRBJ2-1 gives the full variable domain: KAGVTQTPRYLIKTRGQQVTLSCSPISGHRSVSWYQQTPGQGLQFLFEYFSETQRNKGNFPGRFSGRQFSNSRSEMNVSTLELGDSALYLCASSLAGDKNEQFFGPGTRLTVL.

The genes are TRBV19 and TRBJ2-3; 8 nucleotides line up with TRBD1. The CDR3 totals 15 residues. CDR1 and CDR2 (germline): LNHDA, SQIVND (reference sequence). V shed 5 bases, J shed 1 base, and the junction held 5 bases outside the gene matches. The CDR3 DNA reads TGTGCCAGTAGTCTCTCGGGACAGGGCACAGATACGCAGTATTTT. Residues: CASSLSGQGTDTQYF.

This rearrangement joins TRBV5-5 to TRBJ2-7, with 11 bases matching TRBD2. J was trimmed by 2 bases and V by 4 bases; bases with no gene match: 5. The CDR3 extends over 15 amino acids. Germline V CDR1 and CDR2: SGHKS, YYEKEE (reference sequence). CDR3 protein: CASSGGLAAAYEQYF. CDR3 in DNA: TGTGCCAGCAGCGGGGGACTAGCGGCCGCCTACGAGCAGTACTTC.

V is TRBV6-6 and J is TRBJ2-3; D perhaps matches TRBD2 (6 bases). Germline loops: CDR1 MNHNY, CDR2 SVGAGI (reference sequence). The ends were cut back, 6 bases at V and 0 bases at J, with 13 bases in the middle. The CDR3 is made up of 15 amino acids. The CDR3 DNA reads TGTGCCAGCAGGGCGGGACGGCCTAGCACAGATACGCAGTATTTT. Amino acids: CASRAGRPSTDTQYF.

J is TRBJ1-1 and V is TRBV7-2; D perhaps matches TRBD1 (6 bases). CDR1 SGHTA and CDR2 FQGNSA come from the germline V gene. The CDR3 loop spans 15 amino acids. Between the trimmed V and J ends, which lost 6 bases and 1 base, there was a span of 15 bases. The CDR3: CASRGHRDRNTEAFF. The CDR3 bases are TGTGCCAGCAGAGGCCACAGGGATCGGAACACTGAAGCTTTCTTT.

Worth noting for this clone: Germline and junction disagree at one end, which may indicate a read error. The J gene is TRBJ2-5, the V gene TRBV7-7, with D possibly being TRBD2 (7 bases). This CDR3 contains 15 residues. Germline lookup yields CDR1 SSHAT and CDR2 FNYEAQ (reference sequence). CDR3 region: CASSLVGGPQETQYF. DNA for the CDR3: TGTGCTAGCAGCTTAGTGGGGGGGCCGCAAGAGACCCAGTACTTC.

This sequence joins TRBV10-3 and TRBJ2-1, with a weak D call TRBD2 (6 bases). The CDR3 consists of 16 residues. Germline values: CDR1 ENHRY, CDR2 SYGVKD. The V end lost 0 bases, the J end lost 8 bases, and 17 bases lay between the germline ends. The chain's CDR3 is CAISESPGLSLHEQFF. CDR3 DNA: TGTGCCATCAGTGAGTCCCCGGGACTTTCGTTGCATGAGCAGTTCTTC.

CDR3 in DNA: TGTGCCAGCAGCTTAGGACAGGGCGGCTATGGCTACACCTTC. Translation: CASSLGQGGYGYTF. The V call is TRBV5-5, the J call TRBJ1-2, with TRBD1 matching over 8 bases. The CDR3 extends over 14 amino acids. V lost 2 bases, J lost 4 bases, and 4 bases stayed unmatched. Germline-derived CDR1 and CDR2 are SGHKS and YYEKEE (reference sequence).

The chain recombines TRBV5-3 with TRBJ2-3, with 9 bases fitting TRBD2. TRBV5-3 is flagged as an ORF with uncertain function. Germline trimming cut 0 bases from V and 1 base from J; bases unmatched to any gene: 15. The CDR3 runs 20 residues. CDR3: CARSLAPGGRAVKGTDTQYF. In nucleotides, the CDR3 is TGTGCCAGAAGCTTGGCCCCCGGCGGGAGGGCCGTCAAAGGCACAGATACGCAGTATTTT.

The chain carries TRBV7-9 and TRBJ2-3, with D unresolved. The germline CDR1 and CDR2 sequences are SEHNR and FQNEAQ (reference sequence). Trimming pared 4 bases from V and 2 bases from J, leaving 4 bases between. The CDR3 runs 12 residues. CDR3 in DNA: TGTGCCAGCAGCTCCTACACAGATACGCAGTATTTT. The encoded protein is CASSSYTDTQYF.

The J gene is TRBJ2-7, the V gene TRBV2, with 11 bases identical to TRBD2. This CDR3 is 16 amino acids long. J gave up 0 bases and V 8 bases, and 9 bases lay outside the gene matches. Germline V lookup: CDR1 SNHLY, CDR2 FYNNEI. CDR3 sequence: CASLGTSGMSSYEQYF. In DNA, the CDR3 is TGTGCCAGCTTAGGGACTAGCGGCATGAGCTCCTACGAGCAGTACTTC. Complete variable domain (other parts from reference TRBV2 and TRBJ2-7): EPEVTQTPSHQVTQMGQEVILRCVPISNHLYFYWYRQILGQKVEFLVSFYNNEISEKSEIFDDQFSVERPDGSNFTLKIRSTKLEDSAMYFCASLGTSGMSSYEQYFGPGTRLTVT.

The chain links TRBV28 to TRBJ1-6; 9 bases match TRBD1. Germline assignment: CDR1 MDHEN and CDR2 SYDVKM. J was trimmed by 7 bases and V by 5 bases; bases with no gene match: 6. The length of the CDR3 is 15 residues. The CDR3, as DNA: TGTGCCAGCAGTATCTCCGGGACAGGGAATTCACCCCTCCACTTT. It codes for CASSISGTGNSPLHF.

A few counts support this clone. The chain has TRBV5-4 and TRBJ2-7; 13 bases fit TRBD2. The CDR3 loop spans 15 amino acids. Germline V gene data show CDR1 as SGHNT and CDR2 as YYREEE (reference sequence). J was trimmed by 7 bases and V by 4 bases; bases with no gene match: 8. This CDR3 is CASSPRTSGSNEQYF. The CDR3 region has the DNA TGTGCCAGCAGCCCTCGGACTAGCGGGAGTAATGAGCAGTACTTC.

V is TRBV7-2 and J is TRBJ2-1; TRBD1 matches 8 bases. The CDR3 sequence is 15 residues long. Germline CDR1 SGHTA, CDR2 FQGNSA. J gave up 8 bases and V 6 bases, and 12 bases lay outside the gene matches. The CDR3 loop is CASRSQQGGTYEQFF. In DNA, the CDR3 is TGTGCCAGCAGATCACAACAGGGGGGAACATATGAGCAGTTCTTC. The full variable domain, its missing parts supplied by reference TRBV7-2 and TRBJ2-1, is GAGVSQSPSNKVTEKGKDVELRCDPISGHTALYWYRQSLGQGLEFLIYFQGNSAPDKSGLPSDRFSAERTGGSVSTLTIQRTQQEDSAVYLCASRSQQGGTYEQFFGPGTRLTVL.

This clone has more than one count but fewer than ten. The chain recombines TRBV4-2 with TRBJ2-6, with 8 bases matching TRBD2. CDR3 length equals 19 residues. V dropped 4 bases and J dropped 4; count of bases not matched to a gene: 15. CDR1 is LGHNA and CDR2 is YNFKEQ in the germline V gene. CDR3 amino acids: CASSPGEAGVGTGANVLTF. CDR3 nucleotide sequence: TGTGCCAGCAGCCCAGGGGAAGCGGGAGTTGGGACAGGGGCCAACGTCCTGACTTTC.

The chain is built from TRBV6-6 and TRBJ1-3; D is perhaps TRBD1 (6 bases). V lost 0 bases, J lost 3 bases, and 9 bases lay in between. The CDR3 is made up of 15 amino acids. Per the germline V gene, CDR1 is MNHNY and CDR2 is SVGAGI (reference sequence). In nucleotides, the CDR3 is TGTGCCAGCAGTTACTCGGTACAGGGTGGAAACACCATATATTTT. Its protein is CASSYSVQGGNTIYF.

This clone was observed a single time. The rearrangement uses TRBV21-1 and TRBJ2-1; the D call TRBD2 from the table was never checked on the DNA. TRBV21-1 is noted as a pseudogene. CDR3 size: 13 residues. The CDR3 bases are TGTGCCAGCAGCATGACTATCTACAATGAGCAGTTCTTC. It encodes CASSMTIYNEQFF.

CDR3 residues: CASSVSGEDTQYF. CDR3 DNA: TGCGCCAGCAGTGTAAGCGGGGAGGATACGCAGTATTTT. The genes are TRBV10-1 and TRBJ2-3; 7 positions agree with TRBD2. J was trimmed by 6 bases and V by 4 bases; bases with no gene match: 4. Germline V gene data show CDR1 as WNHNN and CDR2 as SYGVQD (reference sequence). The CDR3 runs 13 residues.

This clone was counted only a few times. CDR3 residues: CASSMGLAGGPQETQYF. CDR3 nucleotides: TGTGCCAGCAGTATGGGACTAGCGGGAGGGCCCCAAGAGACCCAGTACTTC. The gene calls are TRBV27 and TRBJ2-5; 16 bases match TRBD2. The germline V gene has CDR1 MNHEY and CDR2 SMNVEV (reference sequence). CDR3 length: 17 residues. V shed 5 bases and J 1 base; nucleotides not matched to a gene: 4.

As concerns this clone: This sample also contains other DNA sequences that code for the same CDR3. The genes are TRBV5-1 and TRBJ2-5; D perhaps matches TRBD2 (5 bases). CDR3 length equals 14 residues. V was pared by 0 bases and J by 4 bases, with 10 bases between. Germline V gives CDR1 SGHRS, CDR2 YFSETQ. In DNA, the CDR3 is TGCGCCAGCAGCTTGGGGCTAGCTGTAGAGACCCAGTACTTC. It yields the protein CASSLGLAVETQYF.

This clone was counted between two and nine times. CDR3 coding DNA: TGTGCCATCAGTACAGGGGGCGGCAATCAGCCCCAGCATTTT. Its protein is CAISTGGGNQPQHF. This sequence joins TRBV10-3 and TRBJ1-5, with TRBD1 identical over 9 bases. This CDR3 has 14 amino acids. V shed 5 bases, J shed 2 bases, and the junction held 1 base outside the gene matches. The germline CDR1 and CDR2 sequences are ENHRY and SYGVKD.

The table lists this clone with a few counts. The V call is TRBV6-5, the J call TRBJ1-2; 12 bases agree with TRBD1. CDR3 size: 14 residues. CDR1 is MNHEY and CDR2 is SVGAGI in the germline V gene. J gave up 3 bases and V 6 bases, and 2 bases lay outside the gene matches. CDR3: CASRGTGGDYGYTF. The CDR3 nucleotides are TGTGCCAGCAGAGGGACAGGGGGCGACTATGGCTACACCTTC.

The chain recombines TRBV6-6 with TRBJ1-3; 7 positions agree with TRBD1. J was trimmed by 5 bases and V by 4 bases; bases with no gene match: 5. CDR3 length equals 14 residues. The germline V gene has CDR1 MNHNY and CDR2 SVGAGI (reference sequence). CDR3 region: CASSWTGRRNTIYF. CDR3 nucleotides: TGTGCCAGCAGTTGGACAGGAAGGAGAAACACCATATATTTT.

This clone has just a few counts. Here the CDR3 reads CASSPISSYNEQFF. DNA for the CDR3: TGTGCCAGCAGTCCCATTAGCTCCTACAATGAGCAGTTCTTC. The J gene is TRBJ2-1, the V gene TRBV6-6; D is uncertain. CDR1 is MNHNY, CDR2 SVGAGI, per germline (reference sequence). V lost 5 bases, J lost 0 bases, and 8 bases lay in between. This CDR3 has 14 residues.

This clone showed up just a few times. The CDR3: CASSERPASGGPKNIQYF. The CDR3 coding sequence is TGTGCCAGCAGTGAAAGGCCCGCTAGCGGGGGCCCTAAAAACATTCAGTACTTC. V gene TRBV2 combines with J gene TRBJ2-4; 10 bases match TRBD2. From germline, CDR1 is SNHLY and CDR2 FYNNEI. The CDR3 runs to 18 residues. The junction had 11 bases not matched to a gene; V was cut back by 2 bases and J by 4 bases.